The 6 T cell receptor beta chains below come from one sample, sequenced in a study of blood T cell repertoires in COVID-19. Only in-frame clones appear in the TCRdb table, and some are missing; sequencing was by immunoSEQ multiplex PCR. This table holds more than 150,000 clones, around 90% found once. Sequences were obtained from peripheral blood. These receptors all stem from a man aged 35 to 55 with acute or convalescent COVID-19.

The V and J genes are TRBV27 and TRBJ1-1, with 9 bases identical to TRBD1. This CDR3 comprises 15 residues. The V gene end was trimmed by 2 bases and the J gene end by 3 bases; junction bases not matched to a gene: 4. CDR1 is MNHEY, CDR2 SMNVEV, per germline (reference sequence). CDR3 DNA: TGTGCCAGCAGTTTAGGGACAGGGATTGACACTGAAGCTTTCTTT. Protein: CASSLGTGIDTEAFF.

The rearrangement joins TRBV4-1 to TRBJ1-4; TRBD1 might be the D (5 bases). The CDR3 spans 14 residues. Germline V lookup: CDR1 MGHRA, CDR2 YSYEKL. V was pared by 3 bases and J by 8 bases, with 13 bases between. The DNA for the CDR3 is TGCGCCAGCAGCCAGGGACTCGGGAGCGAAAAACTGTTTTTT. Amino acids: CASSQGLGSEKLFF.

The chain combines TRBV19 with TRBJ2-5, with a tentative D call TRBD2 (6 bases). The germline V gene encodes CDR1 LNHDA and CDR2 SQIVND (reference sequence). The V end was cut by 7 bases, the J end by 5 bases, with 17 bases between. The CDR3 length is 14 residues. CDR3 sequence (DNA): TGTGCCAGTAAGGGCGGGGTTACTGGGGAGACCCAGTACTTC. It translates to CASKGGVTGETQYF. The full variable domain, with the rest looked up from reference TRBV19 and TRBJ2-5, is DGGITQSPKYLFRKEGQNVTLSCEQNLNHDAMYWYRQDPGQGLRLIYYSQIVNDFQKGDIAEGYSVSREKKESFPLTVTSAQKNPTAFYLCASKGGVTGETQYFGPGTRLLVL.

The chain joins TRBV7-9 to TRBJ2-7; 7 nucleotides agree with TRBD2. Germline V gene sequence: CDR1 SEHNR, CDR2 FQNEAQ (reference sequence). V lost 3 bases, J lost 0 bases, and 5 bases stayed unmatched. This CDR3 is built from 15 residues. CDR3 loop: CASSLGLPSSYEQYF. The CDR3, as DNA: TGTGCCAGCAGCTTGGGACTACCTAGCTCCTACGAGCAGTACTTC.

The chain combines TRBV29-1 with TRBJ2-3; the D is unclear. The CDR3 consists of 13 residues. V was pared by 5 bases and J by 0 bases, with 9 bases between. Germline V gene lookup returns CDR1 SQVTM and CDR2 ANQGSEA. The CDR3 is CSVWRLSTDTQYF. CDR3 nucleotide sequence: TGCAGCGTTTGGCGGCTTAGCACAGATACGCAGTATTTT.

The rearrangement uses TRBV27 and TRBJ2-7; 8 bases are a match to TRBD1. Per the germline V gene, CDR1 is MNHEY and CDR2 is SMNVEV (reference sequence). J lost 6 bases, V lost 1 base, and 5 bases had no gene match. This CDR3 has 14 amino acids. CDR3 sequence: CASSLWQGAGEQYF. Here the CDR3 DNA reads TGTGCCAGCAGTTTATGGCAGGGGGCGGGCGAGCAGTACTTC.